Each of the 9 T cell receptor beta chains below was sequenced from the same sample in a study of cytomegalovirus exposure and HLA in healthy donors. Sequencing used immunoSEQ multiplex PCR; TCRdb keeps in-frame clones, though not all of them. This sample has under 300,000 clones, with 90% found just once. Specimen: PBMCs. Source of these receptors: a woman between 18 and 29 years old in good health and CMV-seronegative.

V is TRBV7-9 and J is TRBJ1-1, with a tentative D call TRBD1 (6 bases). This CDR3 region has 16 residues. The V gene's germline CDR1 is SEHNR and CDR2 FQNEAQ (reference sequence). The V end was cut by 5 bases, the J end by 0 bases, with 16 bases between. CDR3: CASSPPGTQVNTEAFF. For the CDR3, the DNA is TGTGCCAGCAGCCCCCCCGGGACACAGGTGAACACTGAAGCTTTCTTT.

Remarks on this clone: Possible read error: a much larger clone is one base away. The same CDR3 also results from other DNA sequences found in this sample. The CDR3 loop is CASSERGGTDTQYF. In DNA form, the CDR3 reads TGTGCCAGCAGCGAGCGGGGGGGCACAGATACGCAGTATTTT. J is TRBJ2-3 and V is TRBV6-4; TRBD2 matches at 9 bases. Germline V gene data show CDR1 as MRHNA and CDR2 as SNTAGT. The J segment lost 1 base and the V segment lost 6 bases, leaving 2 bases of the junction unmatched. CDR3 length: 14 residues.

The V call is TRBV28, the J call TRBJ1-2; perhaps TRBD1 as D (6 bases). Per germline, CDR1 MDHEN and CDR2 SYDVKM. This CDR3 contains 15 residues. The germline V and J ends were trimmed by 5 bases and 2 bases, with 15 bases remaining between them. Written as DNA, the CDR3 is TGTGCCAGCAGTGACTCGGACAGTCTAAACTATGGCTACACCTTC. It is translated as CASSDSDSLNYGYTF.

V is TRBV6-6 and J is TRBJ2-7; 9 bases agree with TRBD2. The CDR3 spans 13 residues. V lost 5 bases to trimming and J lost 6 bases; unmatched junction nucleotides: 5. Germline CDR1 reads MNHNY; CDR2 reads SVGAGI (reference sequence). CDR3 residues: CASSDTLAGEQYF. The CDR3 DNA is TGTGCCAGCAGTGATACACTAGCGGGCGAGCAGTACTTC.

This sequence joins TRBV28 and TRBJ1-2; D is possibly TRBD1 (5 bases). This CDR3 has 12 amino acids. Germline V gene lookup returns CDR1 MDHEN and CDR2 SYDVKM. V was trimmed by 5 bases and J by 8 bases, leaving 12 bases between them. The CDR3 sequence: CASSPGRRGYTF. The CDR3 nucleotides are TGTGCCAGCAGTCCAGGGAGGCGCGGCTACACCTTC.

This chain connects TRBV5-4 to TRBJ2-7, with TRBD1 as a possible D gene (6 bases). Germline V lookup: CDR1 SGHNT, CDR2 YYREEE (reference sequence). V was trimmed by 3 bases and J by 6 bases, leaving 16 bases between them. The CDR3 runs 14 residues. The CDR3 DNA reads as TGTGCCAGCAGCTCCGGGACACACCCGGGCGAGCAGTACTTC. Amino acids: CASSSGTHPGEQYF.

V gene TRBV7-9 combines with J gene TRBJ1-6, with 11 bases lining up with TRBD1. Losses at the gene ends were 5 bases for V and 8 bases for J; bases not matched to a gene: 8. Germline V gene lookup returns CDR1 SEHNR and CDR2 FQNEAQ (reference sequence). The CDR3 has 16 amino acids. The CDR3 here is CASSPGTGGSHSPLHF. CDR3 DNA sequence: TGTGCCAGCAGCCCAGGGACAGGGGGATCTCATTCACCCCTCCACTTT.

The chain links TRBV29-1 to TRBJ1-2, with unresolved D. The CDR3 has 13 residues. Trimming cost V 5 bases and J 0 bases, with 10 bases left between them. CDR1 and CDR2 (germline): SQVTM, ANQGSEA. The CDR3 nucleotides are TGCAGCGTTACGGCCCTAGCTAACTATGGCTACACCTTC. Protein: CSVTALANYGYTF.

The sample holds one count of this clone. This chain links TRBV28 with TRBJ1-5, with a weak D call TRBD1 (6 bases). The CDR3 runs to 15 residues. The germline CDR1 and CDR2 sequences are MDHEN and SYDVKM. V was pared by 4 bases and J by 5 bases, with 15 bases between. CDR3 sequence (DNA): TGTGCCAGCAGTTCGGAGAGTGGGGGCTATCAGCCCCAGCATTTT. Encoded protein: CASSSESGGYQPQHF. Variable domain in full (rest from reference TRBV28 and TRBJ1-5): DVKVTQSSRYLVKRTGEKVFLECVQDMDHENMFWYRQDPGLGLRLIYFSYDVKMKEKGDIPEGYSVSREKKERFSLILESASTNQTSMYLCASSSESGGYQPQHFGDGTRLSIL.